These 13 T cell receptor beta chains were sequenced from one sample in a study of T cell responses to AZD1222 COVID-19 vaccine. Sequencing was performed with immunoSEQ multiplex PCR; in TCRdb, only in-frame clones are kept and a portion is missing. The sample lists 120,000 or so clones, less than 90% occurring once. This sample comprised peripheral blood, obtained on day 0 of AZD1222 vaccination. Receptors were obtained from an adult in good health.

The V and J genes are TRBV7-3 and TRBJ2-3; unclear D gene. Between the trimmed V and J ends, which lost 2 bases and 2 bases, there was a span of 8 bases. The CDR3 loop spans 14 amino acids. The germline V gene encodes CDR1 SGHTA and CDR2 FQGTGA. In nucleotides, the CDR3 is TGTGCCAGCAGCTTATCCCCCTACACAGATACGCAGTATTTT. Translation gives CASSLSPYTDTQYF.

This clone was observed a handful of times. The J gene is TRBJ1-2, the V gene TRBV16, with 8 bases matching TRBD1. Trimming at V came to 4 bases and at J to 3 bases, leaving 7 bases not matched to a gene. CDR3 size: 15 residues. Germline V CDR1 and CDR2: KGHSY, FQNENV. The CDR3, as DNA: TGTGCCAGCAGCCGGACAGGGTTAGAGGACTATGGCTACACCTTC. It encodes CASSRTGLEDYGYTF.

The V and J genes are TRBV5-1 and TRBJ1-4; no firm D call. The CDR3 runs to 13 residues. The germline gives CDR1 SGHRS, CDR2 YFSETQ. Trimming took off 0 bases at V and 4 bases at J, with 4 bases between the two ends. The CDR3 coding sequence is TGCGCCAGCAGCTTGGAGGGTAATGAAAAACTGTTTTTT. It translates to CASSLEGNEKLFF.

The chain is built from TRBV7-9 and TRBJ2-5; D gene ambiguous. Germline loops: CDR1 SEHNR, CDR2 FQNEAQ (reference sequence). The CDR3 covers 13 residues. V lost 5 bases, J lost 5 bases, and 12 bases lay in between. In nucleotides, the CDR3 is TGTGCCAGCAGCCCCCAGAGCCCGGAGACCCAGTACTTC. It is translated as CASSPQSPETQYF.

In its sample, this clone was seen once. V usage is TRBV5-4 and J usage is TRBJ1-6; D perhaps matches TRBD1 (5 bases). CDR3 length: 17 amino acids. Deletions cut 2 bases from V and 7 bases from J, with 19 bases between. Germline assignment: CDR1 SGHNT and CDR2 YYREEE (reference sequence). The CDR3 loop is CASSFAGPGRLNSPLHF. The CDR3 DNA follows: TGTGCCAGCAGCTTCGCGGGTCCAGGGAGGTTGAATTCACCCCTCCACTTT.

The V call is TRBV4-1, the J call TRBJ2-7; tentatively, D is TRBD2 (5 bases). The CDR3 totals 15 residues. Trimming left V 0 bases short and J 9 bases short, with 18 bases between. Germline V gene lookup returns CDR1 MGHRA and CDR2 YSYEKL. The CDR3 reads CASSQDPTLVARQYF. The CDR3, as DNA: TGCGCCAGCAGCCAAGATCCGACACTAGTTGCGAGGCAGTACTTC.

This chain's CDR3 is CASSQDVTGSGGGNTIYF. CDR3 bases: TGCGCCAGCAGCCAAGATGTAACAGGCTCCGGGGGTGGAAACACCATATATTTT. V is TRBV4-3 and J is TRBJ1-3; D possibly corresponds to TRBD1 (5 bases). Germline CDR1 and CDR2: LGHNA and YSLEER. CDR3 length: 18 residues. Deletions cut 0 bases from V and 3 bases from J, with 18 bases between.

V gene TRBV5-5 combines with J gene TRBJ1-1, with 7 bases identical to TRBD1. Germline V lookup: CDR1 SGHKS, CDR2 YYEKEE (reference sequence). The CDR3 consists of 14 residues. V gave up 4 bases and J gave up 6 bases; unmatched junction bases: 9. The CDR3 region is CASSQGTARAEAFF. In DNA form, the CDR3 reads TGTGCCAGCAGCCAGGGGACAGCTAGGGCTGAAGCTTTCTTT.

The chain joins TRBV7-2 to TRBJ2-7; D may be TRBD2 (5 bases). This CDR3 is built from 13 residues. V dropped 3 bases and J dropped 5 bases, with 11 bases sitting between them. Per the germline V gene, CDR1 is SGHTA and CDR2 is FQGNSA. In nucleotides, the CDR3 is TGTGCCAGCAGCTTCCGGGGATTGGACGAGCAGTACTTC. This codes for CASSFRGLDEQYF.

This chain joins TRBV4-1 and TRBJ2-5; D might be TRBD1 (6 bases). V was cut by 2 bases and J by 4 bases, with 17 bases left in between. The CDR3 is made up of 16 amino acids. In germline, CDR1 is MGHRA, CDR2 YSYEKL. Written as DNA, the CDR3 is TGCGCCAGCAGCCAAAACAGGGTCGGGCGTGGAGAGACCCAGTACTTC. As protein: CASSQNRVGRGETQYF.

DNA for the CDR3: TGTGCCGTCCCTTTTGGGGCAGGGGAAGCCGGAAACACCGGGGAGCTGTTTTTT. Its protein product is CAVPFGAGEAGNTGELFF. The chain is built from TRBV7-9 and TRBJ2-2; a weak D match, TRBD1 (6 bases). The CDR3 extends over 18 amino acids. V was clipped by 11 bases and J by 2 bases, with 27 bases between them. The germline CDR1 and CDR2 sequences are SEHNR and FQNEAQ (reference sequence).

CDR3: CASSRDWSRDTQYF. CDR3 sequence (DNA): TGTGCCAGCAGTCGGGACTGGTCGCGGGATACGCAGTATTTT. This chain joins TRBV6-4 and TRBJ2-3; possibly TRBD2 for D (6 bases). The V and J ends lost 5 bases and 6 bases respectively, with 15 bases between them. This CDR3 is 14 amino acids long. Germline values: CDR1 MRHNA, CDR2 SNTAGT.

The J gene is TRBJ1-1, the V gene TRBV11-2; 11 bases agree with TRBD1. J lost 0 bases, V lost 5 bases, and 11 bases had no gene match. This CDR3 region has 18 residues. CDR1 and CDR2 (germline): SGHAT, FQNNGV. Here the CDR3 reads CASSPLWDRGAMNTEAFF. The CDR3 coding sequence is TGTGCCAGCAGCCCCCTCTGGGACAGGGGGGCGATGAACACTGAAGCTTTCTTT.